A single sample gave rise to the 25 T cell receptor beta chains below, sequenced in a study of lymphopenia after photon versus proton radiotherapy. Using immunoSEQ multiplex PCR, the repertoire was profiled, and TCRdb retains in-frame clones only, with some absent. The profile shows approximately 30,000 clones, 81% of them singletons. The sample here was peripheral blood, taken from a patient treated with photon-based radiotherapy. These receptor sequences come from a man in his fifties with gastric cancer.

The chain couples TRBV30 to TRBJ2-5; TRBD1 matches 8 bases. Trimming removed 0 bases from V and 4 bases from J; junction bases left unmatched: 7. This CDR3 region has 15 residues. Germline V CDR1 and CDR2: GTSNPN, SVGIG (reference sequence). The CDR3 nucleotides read TGTGCCTGGAGTGTACTGAGGGACAGGCGAGAGACCCAGTACTTC. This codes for CAWSVLRDRRETQYF.

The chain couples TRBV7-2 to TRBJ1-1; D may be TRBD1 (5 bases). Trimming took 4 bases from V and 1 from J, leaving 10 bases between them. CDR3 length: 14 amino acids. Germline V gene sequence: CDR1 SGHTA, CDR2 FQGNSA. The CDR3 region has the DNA TGTGCCAGCAGCTCCTTCGACAGGAACACTGAAGCTTTCTTT. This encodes CASSSFDRNTEAFF.

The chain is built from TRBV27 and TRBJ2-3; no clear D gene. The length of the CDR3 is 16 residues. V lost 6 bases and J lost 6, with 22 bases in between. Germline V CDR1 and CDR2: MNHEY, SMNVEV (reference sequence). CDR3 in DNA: TGTGCCAGCAGCTTGTGGGGTTCCTCACCTCTGGATACGCAGTATTTT. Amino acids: CASSLWGSSPLDTQYF.

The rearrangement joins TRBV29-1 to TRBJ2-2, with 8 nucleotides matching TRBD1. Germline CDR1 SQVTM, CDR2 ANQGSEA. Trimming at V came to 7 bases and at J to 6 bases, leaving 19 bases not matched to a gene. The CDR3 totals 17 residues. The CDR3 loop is CSARGQGSRGLAGELFF. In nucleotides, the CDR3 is TGCAGCGCAAGGGGTCAGGGGTCCAGGGGGCTTGCCGGGGAGCTGTTTTTT.

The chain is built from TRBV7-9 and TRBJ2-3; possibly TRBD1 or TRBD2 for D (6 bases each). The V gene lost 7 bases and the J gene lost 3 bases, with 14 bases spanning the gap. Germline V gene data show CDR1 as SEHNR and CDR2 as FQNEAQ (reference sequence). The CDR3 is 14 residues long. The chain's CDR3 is CASTLGGQTDTQYF. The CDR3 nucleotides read TGTGCCAGCACCCTGGGGGGCCAGACAGATACGCAGTATTTT. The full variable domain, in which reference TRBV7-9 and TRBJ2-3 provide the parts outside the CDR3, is DTGVSQNPRHKITKRGQNVTFRCDPISEHNRLYWYRQTLGQGPEFLTYFQNEAQLEKSRLLSDRFSAERPKGSFSTLEIQRTEQGDSAMYLCASTLGGQTDTQYFGPGTRLTVL.

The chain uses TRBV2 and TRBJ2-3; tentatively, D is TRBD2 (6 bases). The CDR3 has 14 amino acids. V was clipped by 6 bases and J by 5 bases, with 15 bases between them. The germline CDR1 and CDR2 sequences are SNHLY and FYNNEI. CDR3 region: CASRGTGGIDTQYF. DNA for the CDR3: TGTGCCAGCAGGGGGACTGGGGGGATAGATACGCAGTATTTT.

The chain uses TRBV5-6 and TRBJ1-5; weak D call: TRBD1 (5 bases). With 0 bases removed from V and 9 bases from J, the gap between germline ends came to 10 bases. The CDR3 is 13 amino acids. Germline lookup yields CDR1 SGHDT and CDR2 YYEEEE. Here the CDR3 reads CASSLGGWGPQHF. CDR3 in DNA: TGTGCCAGCAGCTTGGGGGGCTGGGGGCCCCAGCATTTT.

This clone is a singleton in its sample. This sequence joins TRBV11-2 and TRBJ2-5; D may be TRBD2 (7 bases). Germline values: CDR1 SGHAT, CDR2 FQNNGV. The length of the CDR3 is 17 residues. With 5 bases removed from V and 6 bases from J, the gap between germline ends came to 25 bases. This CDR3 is CASSSNHGGALVKTQYF. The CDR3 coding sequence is TGTGCCAGCAGCAGTAACCATGGGGGGGCGTTAGTAAAGACCCAGTACTTC.

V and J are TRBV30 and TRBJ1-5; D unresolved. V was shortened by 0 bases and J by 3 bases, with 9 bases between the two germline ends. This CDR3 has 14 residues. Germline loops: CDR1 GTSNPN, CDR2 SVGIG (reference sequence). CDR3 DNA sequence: TGTGCCTGGAGTGTCCGACGGTTCAATCAGCCCCAGCATTTT. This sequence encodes CAWSVRRFNQPQHF.

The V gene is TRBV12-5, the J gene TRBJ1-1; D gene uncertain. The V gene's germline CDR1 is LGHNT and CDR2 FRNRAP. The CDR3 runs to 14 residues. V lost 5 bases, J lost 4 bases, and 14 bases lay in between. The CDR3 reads CASGKHSSLTEAFF. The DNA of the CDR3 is TGTGCTAGTGGTAAACACAGTTCGCTCACTGAAGCTTTCTTT.

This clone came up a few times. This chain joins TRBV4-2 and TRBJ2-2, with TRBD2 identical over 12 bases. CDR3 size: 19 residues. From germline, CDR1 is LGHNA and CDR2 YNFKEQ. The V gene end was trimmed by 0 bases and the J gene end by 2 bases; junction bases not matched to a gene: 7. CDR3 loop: CASSQDETSGGTNTGELFF. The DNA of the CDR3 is TGTGCCAGCAGCCAAGACGAAACTAGCGGGGGGACTAACACCGGGGAGCTGTTTTTT.

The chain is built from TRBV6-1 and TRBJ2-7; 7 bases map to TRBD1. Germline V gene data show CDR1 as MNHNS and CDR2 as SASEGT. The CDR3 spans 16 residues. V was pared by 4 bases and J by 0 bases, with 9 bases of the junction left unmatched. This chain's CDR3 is CASSGWRWDSSYEQYV. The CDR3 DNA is TGTGCCAGCAGTGGATGGAGGTGGGACAGCTCCTACGAGCAGTACGTC.

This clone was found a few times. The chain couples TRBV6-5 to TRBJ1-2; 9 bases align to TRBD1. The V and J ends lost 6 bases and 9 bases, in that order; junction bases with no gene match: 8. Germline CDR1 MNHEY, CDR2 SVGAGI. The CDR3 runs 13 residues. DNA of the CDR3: TGTGCCAGCAGACGGACAGGGGCTGATAGCTACACCTTC. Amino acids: CASRRTGADSYTF.

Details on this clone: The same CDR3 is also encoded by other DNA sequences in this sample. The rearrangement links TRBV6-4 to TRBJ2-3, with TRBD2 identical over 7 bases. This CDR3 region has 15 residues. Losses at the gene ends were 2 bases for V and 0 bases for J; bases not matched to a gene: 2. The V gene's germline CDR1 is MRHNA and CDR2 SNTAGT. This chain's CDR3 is CASSDLADSTDTQYF. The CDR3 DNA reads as TGTGCCAGCAGTGACCTAGCGGATAGCACAGATACGCAGTATTTT.

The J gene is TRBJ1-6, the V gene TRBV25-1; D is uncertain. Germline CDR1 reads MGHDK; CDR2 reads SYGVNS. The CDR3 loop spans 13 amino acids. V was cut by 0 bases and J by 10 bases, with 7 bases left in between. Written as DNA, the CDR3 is TGTGCCAGCAGTGAATATCAAGAATCACCCCTCCACTTT. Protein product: CASSEYQESPLHF.

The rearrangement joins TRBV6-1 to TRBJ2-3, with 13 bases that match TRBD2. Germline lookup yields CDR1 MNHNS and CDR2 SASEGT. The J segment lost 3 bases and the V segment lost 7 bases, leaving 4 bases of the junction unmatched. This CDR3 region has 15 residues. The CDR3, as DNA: TGTGCCAGCAACGTACTAGCGGGGGGGACAGATACGCAGTATTTT. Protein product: CASNVLAGGTDTQYF.

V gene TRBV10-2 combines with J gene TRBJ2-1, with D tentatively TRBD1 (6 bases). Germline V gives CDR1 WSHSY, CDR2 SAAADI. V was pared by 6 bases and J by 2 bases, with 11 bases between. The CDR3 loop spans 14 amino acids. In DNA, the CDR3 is TGCGCCAGCAGGGACACAGGGCCCTACAATGAGCAGTTCTTC. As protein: CASRDTGPYNEQFF.

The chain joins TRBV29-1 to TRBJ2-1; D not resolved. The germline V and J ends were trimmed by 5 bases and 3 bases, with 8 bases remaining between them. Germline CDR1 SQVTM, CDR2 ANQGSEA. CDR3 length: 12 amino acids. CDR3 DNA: TGCAGCGTTAGTCCCCTCTACAATGAGCAGTTCTTC. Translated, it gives CSVSPLYNEQFF.

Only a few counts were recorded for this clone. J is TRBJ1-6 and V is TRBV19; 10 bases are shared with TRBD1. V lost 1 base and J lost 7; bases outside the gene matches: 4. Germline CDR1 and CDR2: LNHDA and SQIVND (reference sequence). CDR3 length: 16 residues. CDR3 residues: CASSIGEGQGNSPLHF. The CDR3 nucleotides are TGTGCCAGTAGTATAGGCGAGGGACAGGGGAATTCACCCCTCCACTTT. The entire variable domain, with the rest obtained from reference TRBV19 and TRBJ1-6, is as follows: DGGITQSPKYLFRKEGQNVTLSCEQNLNHDAMYWYRQDPGQGLRLIYYSQIVNDFQKGDIAEGYSVSREKKESFPLTVTSAQKNPTAFYLCASSIGEGQGNSPLHFGNGTRLTVT.

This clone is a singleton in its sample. The CDR3 here is CSVAQGQETQYF. CDR3 nucleotide sequence: TGCAGCGTCGCTCAGGGACAAGAGACCCAGTACTTC. The gene calls are TRBV29-1 and TRBJ2-5; tentatively, D is TRBD1 (5 bases). This CDR3 is 12 amino acids long. Trimming stripped 6 bases from V and 2 bases from J, with 10 bases between. The germline V gene has CDR1 SQVTM and CDR2 ANQGSEA.

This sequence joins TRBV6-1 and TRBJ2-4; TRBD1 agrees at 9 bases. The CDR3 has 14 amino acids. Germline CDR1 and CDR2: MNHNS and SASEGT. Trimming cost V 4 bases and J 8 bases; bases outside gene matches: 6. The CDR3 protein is CASSVGTGFDIQYF. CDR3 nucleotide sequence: TGTGCCAGCAGTGTGGGGACAGGGTTTGACATTCAGTACTTC.

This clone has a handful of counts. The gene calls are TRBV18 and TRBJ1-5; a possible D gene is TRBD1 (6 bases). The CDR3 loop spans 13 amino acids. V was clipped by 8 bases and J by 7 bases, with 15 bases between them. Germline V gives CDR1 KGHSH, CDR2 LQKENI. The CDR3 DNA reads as TGTGCCAGCGCTGTACAGGGAGACCAGCCCCAGCATTTT. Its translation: CASAVQGDQPQHF.

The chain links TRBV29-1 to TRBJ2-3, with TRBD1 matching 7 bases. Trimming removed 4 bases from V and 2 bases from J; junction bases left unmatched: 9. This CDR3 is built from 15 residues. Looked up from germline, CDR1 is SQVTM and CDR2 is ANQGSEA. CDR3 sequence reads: CSVGGTAFFTDTQYF. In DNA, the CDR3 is TGCAGCGTTGGGGGGACAGCCTTTTTCACAGATACGCAGTATTTT.

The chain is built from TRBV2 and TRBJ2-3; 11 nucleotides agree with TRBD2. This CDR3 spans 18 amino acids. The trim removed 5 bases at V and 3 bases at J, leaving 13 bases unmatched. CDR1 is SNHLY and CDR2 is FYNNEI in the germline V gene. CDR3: CASSSELAGAYATDTQYF. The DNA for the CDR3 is TGTGCCAGCAGTTCCGAACTAGCGGGGGCGTATGCGACAGATACGCAGTATTTT.

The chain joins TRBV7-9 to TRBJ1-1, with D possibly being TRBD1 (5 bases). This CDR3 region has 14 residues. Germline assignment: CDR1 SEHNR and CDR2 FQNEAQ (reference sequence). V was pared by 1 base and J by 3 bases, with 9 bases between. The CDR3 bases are TGTGCCAGCAGCTTAGAAACAGGACACACTGAAGCTTTCTTT. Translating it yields CASSLETGHTEAFF.